A single sample is the source of the 29 T cell receptor beta chains below, sequenced in a study of cytomegalovirus exposure and HLA in healthy donors (TCRdb year 2017). The library was generated by the immunoSEQ multiplex PCR assay. For the multiplex PCR, a mixture combining 60 forward primers for TCR Vbeta segments and 13 reverse primers for TCR Jbeta segments was used. The table was pulled from immuneACCESS by TCRdb, which kept in-frame rearrangements only. Such tables lose some clones; where checked, under half of the loss comes from unresolved V genes, and the rest has no known cause. The sample table lists 200,000 to 250,000 clones, roughly 91% of them with a count of one. Jointly, the top ten make up more than 0.8% of the sample. The sequenced material came from PBMCs. The receptors derive from a woman younger than 35 in good health and CMV-seronegative.

This clone has just a few counts. The CDR3 coding sequence is TGCGCCAGCAGGAGGGCCCCCGGCACTGAAGCTTTCTTT. Its protein product is CASRRAPGTEAFF. The rearrangement links TRBV4-3 to TRBJ1-1; no clear D gene. The CDR3 has 13 residues. Germline V gene data show CDR1 as LGHNA and CDR2 as YSLEER. V lost 6 bases and J lost 4, with 12 bases in between.

This chain connects TRBV7-2 to TRBJ2-1, with 11 bases matching TRBD2. The CDR3 length is 15 residues. The germline gives CDR1 SGHTA, CDR2 FQGNSA. With V trimmed by 5 bases and J by 7 bases, 7 bases remained unmatched. In DNA form, the CDR3 reads TGTGCCAGCAGCCCATTAGCGGGAGGGCGAAATGAGCAGTTCTTC. As protein: CASSPLAGGRNEQFF.

This chain links TRBV4-1 with TRBJ2-2, with a possible D match to TRBD2 (5 bases). There are 14 residues in the CDR3. Trimming pared 1 base from V and 5 bases from J, leaving 8 bases between. CDR1 and CDR2 (germline): MGHRA, YSYEKL. This CDR3 is CASSQGTLTGELFF. CDR3 nucleotide sequence: TGCGCCAGCAGCCAAGGGACTTTGACCGGGGAGCTGTTTTTT.

The chain recombines TRBV6-1 with TRBJ1-2; D unresolved. The CDR3 loop spans 14 amino acids. Germline V gene data show CDR1 as MNHNS and CDR2 as SASEGT. V was clipped by 1 base and J by 2 bases, with 8 bases between them. The CDR3 protein is CASSEGRGNYGYTF. For the CDR3, the DNA is TGTGCCAGCAGTGAAGGGAGAGGAAACTATGGCTACACCTTC.

This clone was seen just once. V and J are TRBV2 and TRBJ1-5; D is undetermined. V was cut by 5 bases and J by 4 bases, with 6 bases left in between. The germline CDR1 and CDR2 sequences are SNHLY and FYNNEI. The CDR3 sequence is 12 residues long. In DNA form, the CDR3 reads TGTGCCAGCAGTTTCGAGAATCAGCCCCAGCATTTT. It specifies CASSFENQPQHF.

The chain recombines TRBV2 with TRBJ1-5, with D possibly being TRBD1 (5 bases). Trimming took off 1 base at V and 5 bases at J, with 6 bases between the two ends. CDR3 length equals 13 residues. Germline CDR1 SNHLY, CDR2 FYNNEI. The CDR3 bases are TGTGCCAGCAGTGAAGAAGGGGATCAGCCCCAGCATTTT. Translating it yields CASSEEGDQPQHF.

The V and J genes are TRBV5-1 and TRBJ1-5, with D possibly matching TRBD1 (5 bases). V gave up 4 bases and J gave up 9 bases, with 23 bases separating them. The CDR3 sequence is 16 residues long. CDR1 and CDR2 (germline): SGHRS, YFSETQ. The chain's CDR3 is CASSPLGAGAGGPQHF. CDR3 coding DNA: TGCGCCAGCAGCCCCCTTGGGGCGGGAGCCGGGGGGCCCCAGCATTTT.

This clone was seen only a few times. V gene TRBV5-1 combines with J gene TRBJ1-1; no firm D call. The CDR3 covers 14 residues. CDR1 and CDR2 (germline): SGHRS, YFSETQ. V was clipped by 3 bases and J by 1 base, with 10 bases between them. The CDR3 loop reads CASSYVSGNTEAFF. The DNA for the CDR3 is TGCGCCAGCAGCTATGTTTCAGGGAACACTGAAGCTTTCTTT.

The CDR3 protein is CASAGGPMGETQYF. In DNA, the CDR3 is TGTGCCAGCGCGGGAGGCCCGATGGGGGAGACCCAGTACTTC. The chain recombines TRBV5-4 with TRBJ2-5; TRBD2 aligns across 8 bases. Per the germline V gene, CDR1 is SGHNT and CDR2 is YYREEE (reference sequence). V shed 7 bases, J shed 5 bases, and the junction held 10 bases outside the gene matches. This CDR3 is built from 14 residues.

A single count supports this clone. This rearrangement joins TRBV7-2 to TRBJ2-3; 7 nucleotides agree with TRBD2. CDR1 is SGHTA and CDR2 is FQGNSA in the germline V gene. The trim removed 1 base at V and 7 bases at J, leaving 8 bases unmatched. The CDR3 spans 15 residues. DNA of the CDR3: TGTGCCAGCAGCTTAGGAGGGACTAAAACATATACGCAGTATTTT. Its protein product is CASSLGGTKTYTQYF.

CDR3: CASSLEIPGRNTIYF. In DNA form, the CDR3 reads TGCGCCAGCAGCTTGGAAATACCGGGGAGAAACACCATATATTTT. The V and J genes are TRBV5-1 and TRBJ1-3; D gene unclear. Germline-derived CDR1 and CDR2 are SGHRS and YFSETQ. CDR3 length: 15 residues. The V gene lost 0 bases and the J gene lost 5 bases, with 12 bases spanning the gap.

This clone was recorded a few times. The V gene is TRBV19, the J gene TRBJ1-2; TRBD1 matches 10 bases. After removal of 6 bases from V and 4 bases from J, the junction contained 11 bases not matched to a gene. CDR3 length: 16 amino acids. The V gene's germline CDR1 is LNHDA and CDR2 SQIVND (reference sequence). CDR3: CASSLTLGTGVYGYTF. The CDR3 bases are TGTGCCAGTAGCCTAACCCTTGGGACAGGGGTCTATGGCTACACCTTC. The full variable domain, in which reference TRBV19 and TRBJ1-2 provide the parts outside the CDR3, is DGGITQSPKYLFRKEGQNVTLSCEQNLNHDAMYWYRQDPGQGLRLIYYSQIVNDFQKGDIAEGYSVSREKKESFPLTVTSAQKNPTAFYLCASSLTLGTGVYGYTFGSGTRLTVV.

The chain is built from TRBV21-1 and TRBJ2-2; TRBD2 is the table's D call, not checked against the DNA. TRBV21-1 is tagged as a pseudogene. CDR3 size: 19 residues. CDR3 sequence (DNA): TGTGCCAGCAGCACCGGGACTAGCGGGTTCACCGCGAACACCGGGGAGCTGTTTTTT. This gives the protein CASSTGTSGFTANTGELFF.

This chain connects TRBV27 to TRBJ2-7; 9 nucleotides line up with TRBD1. The V and J ends lost 0 bases and 7 bases, in that order; junction bases with no gene match: 13. Germline V CDR1 and CDR2: MNHEY, SMNVEV (reference sequence). The CDR3 length is 17 residues. CDR3 amino acids: CASSLSKVGWDRVEQYF. The CDR3 DNA is TGTGCCAGCAGTTTATCGAAGGTCGGGTGGGACAGGGTTGAGCAGTACTTC.

The chain couples TRBV4-2 to TRBJ2-5, with TRBD2 identical over 7 bases. The J call could be wrong; TRBJ2-7 is a better fit for the DNA end. CDR1 is LGHNA and CDR2 is YNFKEQ in the germline V gene. This CDR3 has 14 amino acids. The CDR3 region has the DNA TGTGCCAGCAGCCATGCCGGGACTAACATCGAGCAGTACTTC. Translating it yields CASSHAGTNIEQYF.

J is TRBJ2-4 and V is TRBV19, with TRBD2 matching 12 bases. With 5 bases clipped from V and 3 bases from J, the junction kept 11 bases outside the gene matches. The CDR3 is 18 residues long. Germline CDR1 reads LNHDA; CDR2 reads SQIVND (reference sequence). CDR3 residues: CASSWTSGTRGVKNIQYF. The CDR3 DNA is TGTGCCAGTAGTTGGACTAGCGGGACCAGGGGTGTCAAAAACATTCAGTACTTC.

The V and J genes are TRBV5-6 and TRBJ2-5; TRBD2 is a possible D gene (6 bases). Germline lookup yields CDR1 SGHDT and CDR2 YYEEEE. V was trimmed by 0 bases and J by 2 bases, leaving 14 bases between them. There are 16 residues in the CDR3. The CDR3 DNA follows: TGTGCCAGCAGCTTGGCCGGAGGGACTGCTCAAGAGACCCAGTACTTC. Its translation: CASSLAGGTAQETQYF.

The chain joins TRBV27 to TRBJ2-7, with TRBD2 matching 9 bases. Losses at the gene ends were 3 bases for V and 11 bases for J; bases not matched to a gene: 8. The V gene's germline CDR1 is MNHEY and CDR2 SMNVEV (reference sequence). The CDR3 totals 13 residues. CDR3 region: CASSLFSGSVEYF. The CDR3 bases are TGTGCCAGCAGTTTGTTTAGCGGGAGTGTGGAGTACTTC.

In its sample, this clone was seen once. The germline gene is not matched at one end of the junction; a read error may be the cause. This chain uses TRBV19 with TRBJ2-1, with 7 positions matching TRBD1. CDR3 size: 14 residues. The germline CDR1 and CDR2 sequences are LNHDA and SQIVND (reference sequence). CDR3 protein: CASSLETGISQQFF. In DNA form, the CDR3 reads TGTGCCAGTAGTTTAGAGACAGGGATTAGTCAGCAGTTCTTC.

The CDR3 is CASSLKLAGLSYEQYF. The CDR3 DNA reads as TGTGCCAGCAGCCTAAAACTAGCGGGGCTTTCCTACGAGCAGTACTTC. The J gene is TRBJ2-7, the V gene TRBV5-6, with TRBD2 identical over 10 bases. Per germline, CDR1 SGHDT and CDR2 YYEEEE. CDR3 length equals 16 residues. With V trimmed by 4 bases and J by 1 base, 8 bases remained unmatched. The entire variable domain, with the rest obtained from reference TRBV5-6 and TRBJ2-7, is as follows: DAGVTQSPTHLIKTRGQQVTLRCSPKSGHDTVSWYQQALGQGPQFIFQYYEEEERQRGNFPDRFSGHQFPNYSSELNVNALLLGDSALYLCASSLKLAGLSYEQYFGPGTRLTVT.

The V and J genes are TRBV7-2 and TRBJ2-7, with D tentatively TRBD2 (6 bases). Germline values: CDR1 SGHTA, CDR2 FQGNSA. The CDR3 totals 14 residues. The V end lost 5 bases, the J end lost 0 bases, and 11 bases lay between the germline ends. The CDR3 nucleotides read TGTGCCAGCAGCGTAGGGCGGGGCTCCTACGAGCAGTACTTC. This codes for CASSVGRGSYEQYF.

CDR3 coding DNA: TGTGCCAGTAGACTATTTACGACGGTGAACACTGAAGCTTTCTTT. Translation: CASRLFTTVNTEAFF. The chain has TRBV19 and TRBJ1-1; D uncertain. V shed 6 bases and J shed 0 bases, with 14 bases lying between them. The CDR3 runs to 15 residues. Germline V gene sequence: CDR1 LNHDA, CDR2 SQIVND (reference sequence).

The chain carries TRBV4-2 and TRBJ2-3; 8 nucleotides match TRBD2. There are 19 residues in the CDR3. V lost 0 bases to trimming and J lost 0 bases; unmatched junction nucleotides: 11. CDR1 LGHNA and CDR2 YNFKEQ come from the germline V gene. CDR3 residues: CASSQDLVNPSGSTDTQYF. In DNA form, the CDR3 reads TGTGCCAGCAGCCAAGACCTCGTAAACCCTAGCGGGAGCACAGATACGCAGTATTTT.

This clone was recorded once. The chain combines TRBV7-9 with TRBJ1-2; D perhaps matches TRBD1 (5 bases). Trimming took 5 bases from V and 2 from J, leaving 15 bases between them. The V gene's germline CDR1 is SEHNR and CDR2 FQNEAQ (reference sequence). This CDR3 has 15 amino acids. CDR3 protein: CASSPVLGANYGYTF. CDR3 coding DNA: TGTGCCAGCAGCCCGGTTTTAGGGGCAAACTATGGCTACACCTTC.

This CDR3 reads CAWSAGQGAGELFF. The CDR3 DNA is TGTGCCTGGAGTGCGGGGCAGGGGGCCGGGGAGCTGTTTTTT. The rearrangement uses TRBV30 and TRBJ2-2; TRBD1 aligns across 7 bases. With 1 base clipped from V and 6 bases from J, the junction kept 5 bases outside the gene matches. The CDR3 has 14 amino acids. Germline V gene data show CDR1 as GTSNPN and CDR2 as SVGIG (reference sequence).

This chain uses TRBV9 with TRBJ1-1, with a possible D match to TRBD1 (5 bases). CDR1 SGDLS and CDR2 YYNGEE come from the germline V gene. Trimming left V 0 bases short and J 7 bases short, with 10 bases between. This CDR3 is built from 13 residues. CDR3 in amino acids: CASSVGVRDEAFF. The CDR3, as DNA: TGTGCCAGCAGCGTAGGCGTCAGGGATGAAGCTTTCTTT. Together with reference TRBV9 and TRBJ1-1, the CDR3 gives the full variable domain: DSGVTQTPKHLITATGQRVTLRCSPRSGDLSVYWYQQSLDQGLQFLIQYYNGEERAKGNILERFSAQQFPDLHSELNLSSLELGDSALYFCASSVGVRDEAFFGQGTRLTVV.

This clone was observed a single time. The chain employs TRBV6-1 and TRBJ2-7; 8 nucleotides agree with TRBD1. The CDR3 length is 13 residues. V gave up 7 bases and J gave up 3 bases; unmatched junction bases: 5. Germline loops: CDR1 MNHNS, CDR2 SASEGT. CDR3 region: CASTPRGLYEQYF. The DNA of the CDR3 is TGTGCCAGCACCCCCAGGGGGCTCTACGAGCAGTACTTC.

The chain joins TRBV7-8 to TRBJ1-4; tentatively, D is TRBD1 (5 bases). Per germline, CDR1 SGHVS and CDR2 FQNEAQ. The CDR3 contains 15 residues. The V gene lost 5 bases and the J gene lost 4 bases, with 14 bases spanning the gap. CDR3 sequence: CASSPRRGINEKLFF. CDR3 in DNA: TGTGCCAGCAGCCCCCGGCGGGGCATTAATGAAAAACTGTTTTTT.

This chain joins TRBV29-1 and TRBJ2-1; the match to TRBD1 covers 8 bases. V lost 6 bases and J lost 8; bases outside the gene matches: 21. Per the germline V gene, CDR1 is SQVTM and CDR2 is ANQGSEA. The CDR3 loop spans 17 amino acids. In DNA form, the CDR3 reads TGCAGCGTCCTCCCGCCATTCCGGGACAGGAGAGGGGATGAGCAGTTCTTC. Translation gives CSVLPPFRDRRGDEQFF.